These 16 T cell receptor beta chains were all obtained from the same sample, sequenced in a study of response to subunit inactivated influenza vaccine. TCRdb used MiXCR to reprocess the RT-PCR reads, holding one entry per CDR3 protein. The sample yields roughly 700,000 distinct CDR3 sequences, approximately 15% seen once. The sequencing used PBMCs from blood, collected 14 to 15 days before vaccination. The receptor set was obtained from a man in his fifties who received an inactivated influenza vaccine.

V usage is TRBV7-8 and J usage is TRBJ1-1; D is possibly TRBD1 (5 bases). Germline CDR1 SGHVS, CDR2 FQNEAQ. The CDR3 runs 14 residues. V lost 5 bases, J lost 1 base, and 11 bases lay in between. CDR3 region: CASSMTEANTEAFF. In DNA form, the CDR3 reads TGTGCCAGCAGCATGACAGAAGCGAACACTGAAGCTTTCTTT.

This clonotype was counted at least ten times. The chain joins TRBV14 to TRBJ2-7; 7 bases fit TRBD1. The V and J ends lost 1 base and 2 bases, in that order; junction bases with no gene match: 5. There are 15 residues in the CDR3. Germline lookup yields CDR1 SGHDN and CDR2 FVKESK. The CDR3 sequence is CASSQGGTVAYEQYF. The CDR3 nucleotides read TGTGCCAGCAGCCAAGGGGGGACAGTGGCCTACGAGCAGTACTTC.

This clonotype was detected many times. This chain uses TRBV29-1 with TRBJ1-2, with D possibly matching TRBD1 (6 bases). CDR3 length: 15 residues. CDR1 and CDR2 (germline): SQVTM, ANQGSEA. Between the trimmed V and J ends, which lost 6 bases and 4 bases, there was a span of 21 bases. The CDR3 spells CSVEGIEDRTYGYTF. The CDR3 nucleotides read TGCAGCGTGGAGGGGATTGAGGACAGAACCTATGGCTACACCTTC.

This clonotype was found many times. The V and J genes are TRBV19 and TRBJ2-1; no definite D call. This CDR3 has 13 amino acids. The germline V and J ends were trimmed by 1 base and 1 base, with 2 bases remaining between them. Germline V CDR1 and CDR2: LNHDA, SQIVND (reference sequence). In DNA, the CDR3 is TGTGCCAGTAGTATAGCGTCCTACAATGAGCAGTTCTTC. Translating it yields CASSIASYNEQFF. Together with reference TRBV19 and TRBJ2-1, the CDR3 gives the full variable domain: DGGITQSPKYLFRKEGQNVTLSCEQNLNHDAMYWYRQDPGQGLRLIYYSQIVNDFQKGDIAEGYSVSREKKESFPLTVTSAQKNPTAFYLCASSIASYNEQFFGPGTRLTVL.

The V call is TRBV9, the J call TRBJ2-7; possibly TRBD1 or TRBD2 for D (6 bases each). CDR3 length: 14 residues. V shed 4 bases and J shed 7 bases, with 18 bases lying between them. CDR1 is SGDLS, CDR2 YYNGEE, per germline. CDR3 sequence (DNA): TGTGCCAGCAGCCCCGGGGGCAGGCCTCGGGAGCAGTACTTC. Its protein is CASSPGGRPREQYF.

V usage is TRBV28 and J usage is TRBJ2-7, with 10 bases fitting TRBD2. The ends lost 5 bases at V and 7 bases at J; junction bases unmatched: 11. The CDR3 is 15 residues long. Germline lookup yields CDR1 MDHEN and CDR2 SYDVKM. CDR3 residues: CASSINVLAGEEQYF. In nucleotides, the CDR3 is TGTGCCAGCAGTATAAATGTCCTAGCGGGAGAAGAGCAGTACTTC.

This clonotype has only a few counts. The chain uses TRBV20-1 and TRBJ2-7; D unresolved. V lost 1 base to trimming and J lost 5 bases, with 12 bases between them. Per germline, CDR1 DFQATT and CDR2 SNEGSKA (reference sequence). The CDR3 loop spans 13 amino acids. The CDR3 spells CSARVAGKNEQYF. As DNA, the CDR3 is TGCAGTGCTAGAGTAGCCGGCAAAAACGAGCAGTACTTC.

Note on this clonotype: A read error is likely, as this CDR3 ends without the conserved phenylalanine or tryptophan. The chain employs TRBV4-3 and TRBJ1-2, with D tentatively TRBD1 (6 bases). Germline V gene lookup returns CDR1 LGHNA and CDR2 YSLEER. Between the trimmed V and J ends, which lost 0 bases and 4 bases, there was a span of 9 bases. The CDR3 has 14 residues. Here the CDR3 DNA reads TGCGCCAGCAGCCAAGAGGGGGGGCTCTATGGCTACACCGTC. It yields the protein CASSQEGGLYGYTV.

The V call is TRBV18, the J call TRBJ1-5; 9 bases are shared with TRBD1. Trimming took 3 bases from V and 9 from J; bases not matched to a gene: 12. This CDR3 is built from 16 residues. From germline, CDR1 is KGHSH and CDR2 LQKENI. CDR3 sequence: CASSPQGQGIGRPQHF. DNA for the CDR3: TGTGCCAGCTCACCGCAGGGACAGGGAATTGGGAGGCCCCAGCATTTT.

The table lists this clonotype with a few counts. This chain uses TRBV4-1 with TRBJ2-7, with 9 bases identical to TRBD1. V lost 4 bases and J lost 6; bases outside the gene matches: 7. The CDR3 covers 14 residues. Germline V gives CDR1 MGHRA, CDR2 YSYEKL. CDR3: CASSPPGQGSEQYF. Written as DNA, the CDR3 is TGCGCCAGCAGCCCGCCGGGACAGGGTTCCGAGCAGTACTTC.

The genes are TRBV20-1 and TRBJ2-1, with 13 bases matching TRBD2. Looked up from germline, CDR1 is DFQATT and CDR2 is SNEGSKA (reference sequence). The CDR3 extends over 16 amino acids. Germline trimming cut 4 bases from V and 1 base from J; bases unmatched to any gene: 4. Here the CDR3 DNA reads TGCAGTGCTAACCCGACTAGCGGGGGGTCCTACAATGAGCAGTTCTTC. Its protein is CSANPTSGGSYNEQFF.

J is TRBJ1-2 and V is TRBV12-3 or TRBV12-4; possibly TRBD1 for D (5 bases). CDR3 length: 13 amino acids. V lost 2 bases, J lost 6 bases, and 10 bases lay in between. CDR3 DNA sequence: TGTGCCAGCAGTTTAAGGGGAAGGAATGGCTACACCTTC. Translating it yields CASSLRGRNGYTF.

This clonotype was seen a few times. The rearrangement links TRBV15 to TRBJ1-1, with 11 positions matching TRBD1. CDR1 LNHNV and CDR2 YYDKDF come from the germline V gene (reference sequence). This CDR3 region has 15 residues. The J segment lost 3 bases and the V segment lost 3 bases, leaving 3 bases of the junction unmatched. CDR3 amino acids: CATSRDRGLDTEAFF. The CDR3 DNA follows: TGTGCCACCAGCAGGGACAGGGGGCTGGACACTGAAGCTTTCTTT.

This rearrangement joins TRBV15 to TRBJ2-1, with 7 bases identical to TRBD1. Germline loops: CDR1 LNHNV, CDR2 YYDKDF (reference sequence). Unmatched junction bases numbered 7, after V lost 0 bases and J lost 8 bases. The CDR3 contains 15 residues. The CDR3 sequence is CATSRDVAGGDEQFF. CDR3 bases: TGTGCCACCAGCAGAGATGTTGCAGGGGGAGATGAGCAGTTCTTC. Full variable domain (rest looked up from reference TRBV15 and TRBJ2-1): DAMVIQNPRYQVTQFGKPVTLSCSQTLNHNVMYWYQQKSSQAPKLLFHYYDKDFNNEADTPDNFQSRRPNTSFCFLDIRSPGLGDTAMYLCATSRDVAGGDEQFFGPGTRLTVL.

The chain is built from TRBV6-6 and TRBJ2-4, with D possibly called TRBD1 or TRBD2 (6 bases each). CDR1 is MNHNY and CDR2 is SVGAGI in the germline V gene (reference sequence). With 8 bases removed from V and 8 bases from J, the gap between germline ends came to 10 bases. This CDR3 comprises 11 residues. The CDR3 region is CASGGRDIQYF. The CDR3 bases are TGTGCCAGCGGGGGGCGGGACATTCAGTACTTC.

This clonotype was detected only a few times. The CDR3 region has the DNA TGTGCCAGCTCATTTGAAGCCAGCACAGATACGCAGTATTTT. This translates into CASSFEASTDTQYF. J is TRBJ2-3 and V is TRBV18; D unresolved. Germline CDR1 KGHSH, CDR2 LQKENI. This CDR3 is built from 14 residues. V was cut by 5 bases and J by 0 bases, with 9 bases left in between.